This T cell receptor beta chain was retrieved from a study of human T cells and chemical hapten exposure. The CDR3 covers 20 residues. Germline assignment: CDR1 SGHKS and CDR2 YYEKEE (reference sequence). Trimming stripped 0 bases from V and 0 bases from J, with 19 bases between. This clonotype was counted between two and nine times. TCRdb itself ran the RACE reads through MiXCR, one entry per CDR3 protein. The sample contains tens of thousands of distinct CDR3 sequences, around 7% of which appear only once. Time point denoted: pre-sensitization, week 0. Described treatment: therapeutic diphenylcyclopropenone sensitization with weekly scalp DPC.

This TCR was sampled from a woman in her 30s with alopecia areata. Some clones in this sample may be carry-over from other donors' samples. The input for sequencing was whole blood, taken in connection with sensitization to the hapten diphenylcyclopropenone (DPC). The chain combines TRBV5-5 with TRBJ2-6; possibly TRBD1 or TRBD2 for D (5 bases each). CDR3 in amino acids: CASSLVLRAGVGSGANVLTF. The CDR3 DNA sequence: TGTGCCAGCAGCTTGGTTCTCAGGGCCGGGGTAGGCTCTGGGGCCAACGTCCTGACTTTC.